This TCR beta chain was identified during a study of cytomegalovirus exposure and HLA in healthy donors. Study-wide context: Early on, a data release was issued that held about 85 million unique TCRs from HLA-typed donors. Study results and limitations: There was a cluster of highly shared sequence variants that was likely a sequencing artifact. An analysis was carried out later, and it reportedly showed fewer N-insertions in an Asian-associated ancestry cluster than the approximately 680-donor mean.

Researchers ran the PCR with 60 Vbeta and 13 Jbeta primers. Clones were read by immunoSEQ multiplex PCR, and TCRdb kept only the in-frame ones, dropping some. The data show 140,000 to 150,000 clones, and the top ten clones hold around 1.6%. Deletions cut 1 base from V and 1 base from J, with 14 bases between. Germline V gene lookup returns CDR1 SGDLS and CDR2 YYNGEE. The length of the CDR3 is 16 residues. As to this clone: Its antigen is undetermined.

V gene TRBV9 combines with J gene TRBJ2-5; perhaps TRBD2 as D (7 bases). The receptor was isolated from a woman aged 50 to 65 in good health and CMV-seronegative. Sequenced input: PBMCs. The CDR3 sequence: CASSVTPRGGQETQYF. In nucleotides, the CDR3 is TGTGCCAGCAGCGTAACCCCTAGGGGGGGCCAAGAGACCCAGTACTTC.